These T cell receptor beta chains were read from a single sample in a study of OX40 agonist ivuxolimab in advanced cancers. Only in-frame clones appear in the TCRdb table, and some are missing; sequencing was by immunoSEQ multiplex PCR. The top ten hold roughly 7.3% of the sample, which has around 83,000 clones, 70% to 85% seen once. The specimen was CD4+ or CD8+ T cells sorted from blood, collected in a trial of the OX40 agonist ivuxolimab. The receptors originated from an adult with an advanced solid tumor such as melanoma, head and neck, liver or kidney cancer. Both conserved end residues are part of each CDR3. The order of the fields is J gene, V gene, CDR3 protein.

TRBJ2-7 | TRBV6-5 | CASSYSGTRINEQYF
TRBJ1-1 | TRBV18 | CASSPGQGAMNTEAFF
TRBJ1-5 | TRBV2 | CASSGESNQPQHF
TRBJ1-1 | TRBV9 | CASSVRFNTEAFF
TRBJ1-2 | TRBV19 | CASIGPGGEDGYTF
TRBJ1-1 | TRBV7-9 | CASSQGPDTRGAFF
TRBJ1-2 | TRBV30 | CACQTGGPYGYTF
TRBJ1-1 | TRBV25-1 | CASSDLGGLGTEAFF
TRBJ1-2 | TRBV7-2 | CASSLVKGTGALDSF
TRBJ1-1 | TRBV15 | CATSRVEFRGEAFF
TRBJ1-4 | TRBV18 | CASSPGRGSEKLFF
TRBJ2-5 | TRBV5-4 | CASSLATGRGTQYF
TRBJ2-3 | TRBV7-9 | CAFEAFAGDTQYF
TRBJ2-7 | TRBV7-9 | CASSSSSRSYEQYF
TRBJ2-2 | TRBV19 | CASSILGSGGPNTGELFF
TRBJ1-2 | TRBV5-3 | CASTPRLANYGYTF
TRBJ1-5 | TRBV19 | CASSIKGPTSQPQHF
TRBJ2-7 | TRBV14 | CASSQLRGVYEQYF
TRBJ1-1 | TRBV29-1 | CSVDRTVMNTEAFF
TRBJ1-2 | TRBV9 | CASRLLYGYTF
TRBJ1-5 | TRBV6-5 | CASRDSNNQPQHF
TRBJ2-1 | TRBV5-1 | CASSFTSGRGGEQFF
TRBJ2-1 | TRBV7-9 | CASTIPGYNEQFF
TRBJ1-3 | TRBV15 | CATSREDPGNTIYF